This T cell receptor beta chain appears in the sequencing data of a study of beta chain features in type 1 diabetes. This clone was observed a handful of times. Its antigen remains unidentified. Investigators reverse transcribed all isolated RNA, so they sequenced expressed TCRB transcripts. The protocol was immunoSEQ multiplex PCR, while the TCRdb copy is restricted to in-frame clones and leaves out a portion. This table holds more than 300,000 clones, 9.6% found once. General observations from the study: Within patients, naive, central memory and Treg TCRB repertoires seemed more similar than within healthy donors. People with Type 1 diabetes carried modestly yet significantly shorter TCRB CDR3s in all four CD4+ subsets.

The CDR3 runs to 14 residues. Per the germline V gene, CDR1 is SGHVS and CDR2 is FNYEAQ. The germline V and J ends were trimmed by 5 bases and 7 bases, with 15 bases remaining between them. Sequencing used central memory CD4+ T cells from blood. This receptor was taken from a young man with type 1 diabetes. This chain joins TRBV7-6 and TRBJ2-1; the D gene is possibly TRBD2 (7 bases). The CDR3 loop reads CASSPRTRGNEQFF. In DNA, the CDR3 is TGTGCCAGCAGCCCCCGGACTAGGGGGAATGAGCAGTTCTTC.